The 21 T cell receptor beta chains given below trace back to one sample, sequenced in a study of CD8+ T cells in alopecia areata. Sample treatment: oral pan-JAK inhibitor, 5-10 mg twice daily. Extracted RNA was reverse transcribed into cDNA, the sequencing template. Measured with immunoSEQ multiplex PCR; TCRdb has only the in-frame clones, and not every one. The sample includes approximately 280,000 clones, 58% of them seen just once. The sample in question was CD4+ T cells sorted from blood, obtained at week 24, from a patient treated with tofacitinib. The receptors come from a human donor with alopecia areata.

The chain recombines TRBV7-2 with TRBJ2-1; 13 nucleotides align to TRBD2. CDR3 length: 17 residues. The J segment lost 0 bases and the V segment lost 4 bases, leaving 3 bases of the junction unmatched. Germline values: CDR1 SGHTA, CDR2 FQGNSA. The CDR3: CASSSTSGGTSYNEQFF. CDR3 in DNA: TGTGCCAGCAGCTCGACTAGCGGGGGGACCTCCTACAATGAGCAGTTCTTC.

The V call is TRBV6-1, the J call TRBJ1-2; no firm D call. Between the trimmed V and J ends, which lost 8 bases and 4 bases, there was a span of 11 bases. CDR1 is MNHNS, CDR2 SASEGT, per germline. CDR3 length: 12 amino acids. CDR3 nucleotide sequence: TGTGCCAGCGGGCCAAATGGCTATGGCTACACCTTC. It codes for CASGPNGYGYTF.

The chain is built from TRBV28 and TRBJ1-2; D is uncertain. Trimming shortened V by 4 bases and J by 4 bases, and 7 bases separated the two germline ends. This CDR3 contains 12 residues. Germline CDR1 is MDHEN and CDR2 is SYDVKM. The CDR3 coding sequence is TGTGCCAGCAGTTCTTACTCCTATGGCTACACCTTC. It yields the protein CASSSYSYGYTF.

V and J are TRBV28 and TRBJ2-1; D tentatively reads TRBD1 or TRBD2 (6 bases each). Trimming left V 8 bases short and J 8 bases short, with 16 bases between. Germline V gives CDR1 MDHEN, CDR2 SYDVKM. The CDR3 has 13 residues. This CDR3 is CASGGPFGDEQFF. The CDR3 nucleotides read TGTGCCAGCGGGGGGCCCTTTGGGGATGAGCAGTTCTTC.

The chain joins TRBV7-6 to TRBJ1-1; tentatively, D is TRBD1 (6 bases). With 5 bases removed from V and 1 base from J, the gap between germline ends came to 23 bases. Germline V gene sequence: CDR1 SGHVS, CDR2 FNYEAQ. This CDR3 spans 18 amino acids. The CDR3 sequence: CASSVLPPSRDKNTEAFF. In DNA form, the CDR3 reads TGTGCCAGCAGCGTACTACCGCCCAGCCGGGACAAGAACACTGAAGCTTTCTTT.

The chain combines TRBV7-8 with TRBJ1-5; 11 bases map to TRBD1. J was trimmed by 7 bases and V by 5 bases; bases with no gene match: 7. CDR3 length: 15 residues. CDR1 SGHVS and CDR2 FQNEAQ come from the germline V gene. CDR3 region: CASSLQWTGGQPQHF. As DNA, the CDR3 is TGTGCCAGCAGCCTACAATGGACAGGGGGCCAGCCCCAGCATTTT. Complete variable domain (other parts from reference TRBV7-8 and TRBJ1-5): GAGVSQSPRYKVAKRGQDVALRCDPISGHVSLFWYQQALGQGPEFLTYFQNEAQLDKSGLPSDRFFAERPEGSVSTLKIQRTQQEDSAVYLCASSLQWTGGQPQHFGDGTRLSIL.

V usage is TRBV28 and J usage is TRBJ1-3; D is uncertain. CDR1 is MDHEN and CDR2 is SYDVKM in the germline V gene. With 3 bases removed from V and 0 bases from J, the gap between germline ends came to 6 bases. This CDR3 has 14 amino acids. The CDR3 loop is CASSFDNSGNTIYF. For the CDR3, the DNA is TGTGCCAGCAGTTTTGACAACTCTGGAAACACCATATATTTT.

This clone was seen a single time. V is TRBV7-2 and J is TRBJ2-7, with D perhaps given as TRBD1 or TRBD2 (5 bases each). In germline, CDR1 is SGHTA, CDR2 FQGNSA. The CDR3 totals 18 residues. With 5 bases removed from V and 0 bases from J, the gap between germline ends came to 23 bases. This chain's CDR3 is CASSRFRVTDTSSYEQYF. CDR3 DNA sequence: TGTGCCAGCAGCCGCTTCCGTGTGACAGACACTAGCTCCTACGAGCAGTACTTC.

The chain carries TRBV2 and TRBJ2-2, with D maybe TRBD2 (5 bases). The CDR3 covers 15 residues. V lost 7 bases and J 1 base, leaving 13 bases between the germline ends. In germline, CDR1 is SNHLY, CDR2 FYNNEI. This CDR3 reads CASKPVAGNTGELFF. The CDR3 nucleotides are TGTGCCAGCAAACCGGTTGCGGGGAACACCGGGGAGCTGTTTTTT.

This clone came up once. The CDR3 reads CASTLGGAFTDTQYF. In DNA, the CDR3 is TGTGCCAGCACCCTGGGGGGGGCGTTCACAGATACGCAGTATTTT. The rearrangement joins TRBV25-1 to TRBJ2-3, with a weak D call TRBD2 (7 bases). The CDR3 consists of 15 residues. V was pared by 7 bases and J by 2 bases, with 16 bases between. Germline V gene data show CDR1 as MGHDK and CDR2 as SYGVNS.

This rearrangement joins TRBV5-4 to TRBJ1-6; D unresolved. The V and J ends lost 1 base and 14 bases respectively, with 10 bases between them. Germline lookup yields CDR1 SGHNT and CDR2 YYREEE (reference sequence). The CDR3 sequence is 12 residues long. CDR3 DNA sequence: TGTGCCAGCAGCTTGTATAAGGAAGCCCTCCACTTT. This gives the protein CASSLYKEALHF. Complete variable domain (other parts from reference TRBV5-4 and TRBJ1-6): ETGVTQSPTHLIKTRGQQVTLRCSSQSGHNTVSWYQQALGQGPQFIFQYYREEENGRGNFPPRFSGLQFPNYSSELNVNALELDDSALYLCASSLYKEALHFGNGTRLTVT.

The chain links TRBV11-2 to TRBJ1-6; TRBD1 matches at 10 bases. Trimming cost V 5 bases and J 7 bases; bases outside gene matches: 2. CDR1 and CDR2 from the germline V gene are SGHAT and FQNNGV. The CDR3 is made up of 14 amino acids. Here the CDR3 reads CASSQDRGNSPLHF. DNA of the CDR3: TGTGCCAGCAGCCAGGACAGGGGGAATTCACCCCTCCACTTT.

This clone was found a few times. The chain recombines TRBV7-2 with TRBJ2-7; D call uncertain. This CDR3 comprises 13 residues. V was clipped by 3 bases and J by 5 bases, with 11 bases between them. Per the germline V gene, CDR1 is SGHTA and CDR2 is FQGNSA. This chain's CDR3 is CASSFPGVHEQYF. CDR3 DNA: TGTGCCAGCAGCTTCCCTGGGGTCCACGAGCAGTACTTC.

This clone was picked up a small number of times. The CDR3 sequence: CASSLGGGQAYGYTF. The CDR3 nucleotides are TGTGCCAGCAGCTTAGGTGGTGGGCAGGCCTATGGCTACACCTTC. The chain combines TRBV7-9 with TRBJ1-2; D not certain. The germline V gene encodes CDR1 SEHNR and CDR2 FQNEAQ (reference sequence). This CDR3 contains 15 residues. Trimming removed 1 base at V and 4 bases at J, with 13 bases between.

This chain connects TRBV29-1 to TRBJ2-5; D gene uncertain. This CDR3 spans 14 amino acids. V lost 4 bases and J lost 3, with 15 bases in between. In germline, CDR1 is SQVTM, CDR2 ANQGSEA. CDR3 sequence reads: CSVGLVAGKETQYF. CDR3 coding DNA: TGCAGCGTTGGGTTGGTAGCAGGAAAAGAGACCCAGTACTTC.

V gene TRBV29-1 combines with J gene TRBJ2-1; D is possibly TRBD2 (6 bases). The CDR3 contains 14 residues. V lost 7 bases and J lost 1, with 14 bases in between. Germline CDR1 SQVTM, CDR2 ANQGSEA. CDR3 nucleotides: TGCAGCGACCTGGGGCGGGGTTCCTACAATGAGCAGTTCTTC. It translates to CSDLGRGSYNEQFF.

Comments on this clone: The identical CDR3 is also encoded by other nucleotide sequences in the sample. The rearrangement joins TRBV29-1 to TRBJ2-5; D is uncertain. This CDR3 has 10 amino acids. In germline, CDR1 is SQVTM, CDR2 ANQGSEA. Trimming cost V 4 bases and J 5 bases, with 5 bases left between them. The CDR3, as DNA: TGCAGCGTTGCCTCGGAGACCCAGTACTTC. Translating it yields CSVASETQYF.

The chain combines TRBV7-9 with TRBJ1-6; TRBD1 agrees at 7 bases. Germline lookup yields CDR1 SEHNR and CDR2 FQNEAQ (reference sequence). With 6 bases clipped from V and 8 bases from J, the junction kept 10 bases outside the gene matches. This CDR3 contains 15 residues. Here the CDR3 DNA reads TGTGCCAGCAGACGAACAGGGGATGGGCATTCACCCCTCCACTTT. It yields the protein CASRRTGDGHSPLHF.

There are a few counts of this clone. The chain recombines TRBV5-1 with TRBJ2-2; D might be TRBD1 or TRBD2, each matching 5 bases. V was pared by 4 bases and J by 6 bases, with 16 bases between. From germline, CDR1 is SGHRS and CDR2 YFSETQ. The CDR3 is 15 amino acids. CDR3 residues: CASSPGTLSAGELFF. DNA for the CDR3: TGCGCCAGCAGCCCCGGGACCTTGAGTGCCGGGGAGCTGTTTTTT. Drawing the rest from reference TRBV5-1 and TRBJ2-2, the complete variable domain is KAGVTQTPRYLIKTRGQQVTLSCSPISGHRSVSWYQQTPGQGLQFLFEYFSETQRNKGNFPGRFSGRQFSNSRSEMNVSTLELGDSALYLCASSPGTLSAGELFFGEGSRLTVL.

The chain employs TRBV30 and TRBJ1-1, with a weak D call TRBD1 (6 bases). The ends were cut back, 5 bases at V and 1 base at J, with 11 bases in the middle. Germline assignment: CDR1 GTSNPN and CDR2 SVGIG (reference sequence). This CDR3 has 13 amino acids. The CDR3, as DNA: TGTGCCTGGGCGGGACATCAGAACACTGAAGCTTTCTTT. Encoded protein: CAWAGHQNTEAFF.

The rearrangement uses TRBV29-1 and TRBJ2-5, with D perhaps matching TRBD2 (6 bases). Trimming pared 5 bases from V and 9 bases from J, leaving 13 bases between. The CDR3 contains 11 residues. Germline CDR1 and CDR2: SQVTM and ANQGSEA. Written as DNA, the CDR3 is TGCAGCGTTTGGGGGGATGGGGCCCAGTACTTC. This gives the protein CSVWGDGAQYF.